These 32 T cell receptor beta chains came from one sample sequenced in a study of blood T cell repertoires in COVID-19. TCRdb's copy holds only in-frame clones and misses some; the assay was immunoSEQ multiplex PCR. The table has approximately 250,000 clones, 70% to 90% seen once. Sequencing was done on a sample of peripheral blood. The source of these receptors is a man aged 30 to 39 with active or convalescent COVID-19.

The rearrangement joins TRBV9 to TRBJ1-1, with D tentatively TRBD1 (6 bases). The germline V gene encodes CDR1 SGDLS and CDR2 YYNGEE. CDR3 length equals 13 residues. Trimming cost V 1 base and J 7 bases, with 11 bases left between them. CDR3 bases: TGTGCCAGCAGCGTAACCGGGACACATGAAGCTTTCTTT. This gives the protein CASSVTGTHEAFF.

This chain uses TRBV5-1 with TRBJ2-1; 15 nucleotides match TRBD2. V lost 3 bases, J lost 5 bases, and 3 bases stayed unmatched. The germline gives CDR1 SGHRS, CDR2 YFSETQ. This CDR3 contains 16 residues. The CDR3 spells CASSWTSGGGDNEQFF. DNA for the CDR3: TGCGCCAGCAGCTGGACTAGCGGGGGGGGCGACAATGAGCAGTTCTTC.

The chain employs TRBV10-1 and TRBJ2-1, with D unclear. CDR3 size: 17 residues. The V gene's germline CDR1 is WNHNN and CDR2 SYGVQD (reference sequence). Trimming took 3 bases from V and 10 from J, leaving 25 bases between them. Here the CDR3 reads CASSERLPPKLQREQFF. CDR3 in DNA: TGCGCCAGCAGTGAAAGGCTCCCCCCTAAACTACAAAGGGAGCAGTTCTTC.

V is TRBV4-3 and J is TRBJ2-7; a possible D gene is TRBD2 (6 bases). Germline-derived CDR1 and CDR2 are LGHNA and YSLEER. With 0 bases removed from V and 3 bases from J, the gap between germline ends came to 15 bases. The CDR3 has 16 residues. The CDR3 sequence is CASSQDGSSEGYEQYF. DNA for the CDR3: TGCGCCAGCAGCCAAGATGGGAGTTCGGAGGGCTACGAGCAGTACTTC.

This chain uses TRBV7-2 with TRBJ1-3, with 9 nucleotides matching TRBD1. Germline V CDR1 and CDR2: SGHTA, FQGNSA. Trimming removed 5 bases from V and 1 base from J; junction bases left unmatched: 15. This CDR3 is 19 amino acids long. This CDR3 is CASSNFPRDRVSSGNTIYF. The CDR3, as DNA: TGTGCCAGCAGCAATTTTCCCCGGGACAGGGTCTCTTCTGGAAACACCATATATTTT.

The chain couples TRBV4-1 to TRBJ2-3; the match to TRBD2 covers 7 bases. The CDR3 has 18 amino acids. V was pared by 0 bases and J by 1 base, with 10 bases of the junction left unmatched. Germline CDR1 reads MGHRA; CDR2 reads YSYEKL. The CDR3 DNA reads TGCGCCAGCAGCCAAGATGTGGGAGCGGGGAGCCGCACAGATACGCAGTATTTT. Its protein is CASSQDVGAGSRTDTQYF.

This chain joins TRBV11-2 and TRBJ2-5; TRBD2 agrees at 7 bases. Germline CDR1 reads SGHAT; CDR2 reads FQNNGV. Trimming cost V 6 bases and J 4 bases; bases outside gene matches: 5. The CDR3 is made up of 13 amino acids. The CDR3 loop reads CASRPGGIETQYF. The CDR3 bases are TGTGCCAGCAGGCCCGGGGGGATAGAGACCCAGTACTTC. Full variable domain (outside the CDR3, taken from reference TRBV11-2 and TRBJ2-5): EAGVAQSPRYKIIEKRQSVAFWCNPISGHATLYWYQQILGQGPKLLIQFQNNGVVDDSQLPKDRFSAERLKGVDSTLKIQPAKLEDSAVYLCASRPGGIETQYFGPGTRLLVL.

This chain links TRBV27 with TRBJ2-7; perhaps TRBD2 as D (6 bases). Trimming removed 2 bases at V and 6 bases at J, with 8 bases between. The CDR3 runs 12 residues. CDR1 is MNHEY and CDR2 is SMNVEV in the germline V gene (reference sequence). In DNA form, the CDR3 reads TGTGCCAGCAGTTTAGGAGGGTCCGAGCAGTACTTC. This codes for CASSLGGSEQYF.

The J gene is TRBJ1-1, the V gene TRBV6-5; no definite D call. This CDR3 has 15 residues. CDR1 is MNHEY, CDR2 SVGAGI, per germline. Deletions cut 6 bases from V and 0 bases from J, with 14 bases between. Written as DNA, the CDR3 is TGTGCCAGCAGACGGAGGTTGGGAATGAACACTGAAGCTTTCTTT. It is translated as CASRRRLGMNTEAFF.

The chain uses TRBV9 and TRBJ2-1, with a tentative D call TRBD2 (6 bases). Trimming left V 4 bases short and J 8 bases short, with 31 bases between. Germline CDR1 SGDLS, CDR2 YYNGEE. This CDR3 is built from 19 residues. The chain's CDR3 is CASSLPARSSEAQTDEQFF. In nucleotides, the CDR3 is TGTGCCAGCAGCCTACCCGCGAGGTCTAGCGAGGCGCAGACGGATGAGCAGTTCTTC.

The CDR3 spells CASSGTGGSYNSPLHF. The CDR3 region has the DNA TGTGCCAGTAGTGGGACAGGGGGGTCCTATAATTCACCCCTCCACTTT. The gene calls are TRBV19 and TRBJ1-6, with 11 nucleotides matching TRBD1. V dropped 5 bases and J dropped 1; count of bases not matched to a gene: 1. Per germline, CDR1 LNHDA and CDR2 SQIVND (reference sequence). This CDR3 comprises 16 residues.

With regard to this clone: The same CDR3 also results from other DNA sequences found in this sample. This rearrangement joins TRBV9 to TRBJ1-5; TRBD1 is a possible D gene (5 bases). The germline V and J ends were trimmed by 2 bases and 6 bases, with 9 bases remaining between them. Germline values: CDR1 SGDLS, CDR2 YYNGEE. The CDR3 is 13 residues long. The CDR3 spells CASSVGEGQPQHF. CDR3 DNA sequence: TGTGCCAGCAGCGTGGGGGAGGGTCAGCCCCAGCATTTT.

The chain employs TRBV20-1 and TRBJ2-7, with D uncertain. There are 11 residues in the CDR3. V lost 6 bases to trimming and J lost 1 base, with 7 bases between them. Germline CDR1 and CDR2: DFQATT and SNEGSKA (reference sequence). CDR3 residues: CSAMESYEQYF. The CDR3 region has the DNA TGCAGTGCCATGGAGTCCTACGAGCAGTACTTC.

Here the CDR3 DNA reads TGTGCCAGCAGCTTAATTACAGGGTGGAACACTGAAGCTTTCTTT. The encoded protein is CASSLITGWNTEAFF. The J gene is TRBJ1-1, the V gene TRBV7-8; D is perhaps TRBD1 (6 bases). The CDR3 sequence is 15 residues long. The V gene lost 2 bases and the J gene lost 1 base, with 11 bases spanning the gap. Germline V CDR1 and CDR2: SGHVS, FQNEAQ.

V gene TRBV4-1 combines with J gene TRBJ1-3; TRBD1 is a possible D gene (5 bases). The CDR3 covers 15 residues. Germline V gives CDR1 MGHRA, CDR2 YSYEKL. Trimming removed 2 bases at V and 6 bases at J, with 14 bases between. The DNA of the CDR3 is TGCGCCAGCAGCCAAATGGACAATGCGGCAAACACCATATATTTT. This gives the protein CASSQMDNAANTIYF.

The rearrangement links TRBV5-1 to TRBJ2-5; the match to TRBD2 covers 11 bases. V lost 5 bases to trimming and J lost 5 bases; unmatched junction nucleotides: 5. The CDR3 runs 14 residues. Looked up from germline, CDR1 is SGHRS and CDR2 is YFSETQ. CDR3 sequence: CASRVAGGPETQYF. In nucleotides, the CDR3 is TGCGCCAGCAGGGTAGCGGGGGGGCCGGAGACCCAGTACTTC.

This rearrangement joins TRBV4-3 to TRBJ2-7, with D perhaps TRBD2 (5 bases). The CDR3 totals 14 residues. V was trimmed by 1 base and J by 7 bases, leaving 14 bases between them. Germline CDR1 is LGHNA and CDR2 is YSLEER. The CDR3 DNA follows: TGCGCCAGCAGCCAAGCACACAACCCGGGGGAGCAGTACTTC. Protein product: CASSQAHNPGEQYF.

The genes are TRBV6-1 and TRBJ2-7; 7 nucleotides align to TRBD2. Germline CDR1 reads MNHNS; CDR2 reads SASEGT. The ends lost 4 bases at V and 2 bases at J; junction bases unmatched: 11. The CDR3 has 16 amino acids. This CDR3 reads CASSGRAGELAYEQYF. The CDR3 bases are TGTGCCAGCAGTGGTAGGGCGGGGGAGTTAGCCTACGAGCAGTACTTC.

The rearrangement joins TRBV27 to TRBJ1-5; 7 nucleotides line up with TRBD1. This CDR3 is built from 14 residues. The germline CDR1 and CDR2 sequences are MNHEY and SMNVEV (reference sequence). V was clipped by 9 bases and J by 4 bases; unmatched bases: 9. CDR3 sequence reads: CARETGQLNQPQHF. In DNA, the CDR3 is TGTGCCAGGGAAACGGGACAGCTAAATCAGCCCCAGCATTTT.

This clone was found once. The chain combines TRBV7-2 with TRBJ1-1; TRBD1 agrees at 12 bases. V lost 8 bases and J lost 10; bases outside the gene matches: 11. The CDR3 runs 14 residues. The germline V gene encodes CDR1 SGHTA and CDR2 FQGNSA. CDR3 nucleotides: TGTGCCAGCTCCCCGGGACAGGGGGCGTATCGAGCTTTCTTT. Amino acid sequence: CASSPGQGAYRAFF.

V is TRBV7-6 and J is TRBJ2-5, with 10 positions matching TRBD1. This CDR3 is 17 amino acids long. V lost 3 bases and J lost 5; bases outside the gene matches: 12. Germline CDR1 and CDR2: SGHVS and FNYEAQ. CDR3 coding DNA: TGTGCCAGCAGCTTTTCAACCGGGACAGGGGTCGCGGAGACCCAGTACTTC. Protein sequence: CASSFSTGTGVAETQYF.

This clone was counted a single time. The CDR3 coding sequence is TGTGCCAGCAGTTTAAGGGGGACCCAGTACTTC. Translated, it gives CASSLRGTQYF. J is TRBJ2-5 and V is TRBV12-3 or TRBV12-4; D might be TRBD1 (5 bases). CDR3 length equals 11 residues. Trimming removed 2 bases from V and 7 bases from J, with 5 bases in between.

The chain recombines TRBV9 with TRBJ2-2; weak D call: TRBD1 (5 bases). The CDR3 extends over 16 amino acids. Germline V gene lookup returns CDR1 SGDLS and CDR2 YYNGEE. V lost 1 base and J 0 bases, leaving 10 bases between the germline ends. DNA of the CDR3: TGTGCCAGCAGCGTAAGGGGCAGGGCGAACACCGGGGAGCTGTTTTTT. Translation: CASSVRGRANTGELFF.

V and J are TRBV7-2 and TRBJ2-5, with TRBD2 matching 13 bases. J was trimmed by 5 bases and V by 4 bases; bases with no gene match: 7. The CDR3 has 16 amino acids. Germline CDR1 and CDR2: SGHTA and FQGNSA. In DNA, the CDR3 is TGTGCCAGCAGCTCACCAACTAGCGGGGGGGTCGAGACCCAGTACTTC. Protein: CASSSPTSGGVETQYF.

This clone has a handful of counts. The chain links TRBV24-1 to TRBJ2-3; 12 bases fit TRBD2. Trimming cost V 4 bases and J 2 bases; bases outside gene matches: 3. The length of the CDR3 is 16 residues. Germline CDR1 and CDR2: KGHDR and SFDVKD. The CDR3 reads CATSDTSGGNTDTQYF. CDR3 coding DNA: TGTGCCACCAGTGACACTAGCGGGGGGAACACAGATACGCAGTATTTT.

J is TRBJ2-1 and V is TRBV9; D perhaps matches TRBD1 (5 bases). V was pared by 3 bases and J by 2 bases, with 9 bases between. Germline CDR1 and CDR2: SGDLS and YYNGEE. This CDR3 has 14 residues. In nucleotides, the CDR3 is TGTGCCAGCAGCGAACGACAGACCTACAATGAGCAGTTCTTC. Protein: CASSERQTYNEQFF.

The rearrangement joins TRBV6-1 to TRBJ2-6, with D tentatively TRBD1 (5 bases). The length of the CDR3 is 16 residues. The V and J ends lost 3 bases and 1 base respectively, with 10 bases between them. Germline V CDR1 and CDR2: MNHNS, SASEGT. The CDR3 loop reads CASSDDSHSGANVLTF. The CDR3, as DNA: TGTGCCAGCAGTGACGACAGCCATTCTGGGGCCAACGTCCTGACTTTC.

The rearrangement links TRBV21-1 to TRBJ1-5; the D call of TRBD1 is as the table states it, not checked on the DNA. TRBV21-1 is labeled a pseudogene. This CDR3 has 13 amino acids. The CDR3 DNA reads TGTGCCACCCTAGTAGGGGAATCTCAGCCCCAGCATTTT. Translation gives CATLVGESQPQHF.

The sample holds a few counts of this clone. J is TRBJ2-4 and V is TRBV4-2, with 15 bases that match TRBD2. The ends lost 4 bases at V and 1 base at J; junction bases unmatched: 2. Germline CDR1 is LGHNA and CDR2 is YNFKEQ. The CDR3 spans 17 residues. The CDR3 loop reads CASSPGTSGRAKNIQYF. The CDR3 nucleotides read TGTGCCAGCAGCCCCGGGACTAGCGGGAGGGCCAAAAACATTCAGTACTTC.

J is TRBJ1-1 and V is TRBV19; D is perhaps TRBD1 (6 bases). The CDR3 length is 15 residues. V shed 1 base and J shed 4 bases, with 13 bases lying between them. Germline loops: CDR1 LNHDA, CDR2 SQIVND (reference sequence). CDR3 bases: TGTGCCAGTAGTATAGGGACAGTTAGGGGCACTGAAGCTTTCTTT. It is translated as CASSIGTVRGTEAFF.

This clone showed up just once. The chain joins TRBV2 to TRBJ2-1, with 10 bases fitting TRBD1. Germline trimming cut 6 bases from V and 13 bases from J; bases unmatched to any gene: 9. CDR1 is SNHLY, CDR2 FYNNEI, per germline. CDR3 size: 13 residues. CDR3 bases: TGTGCCAGCAGGGGGGACAGGGGCCGATACCAGTTCTTC. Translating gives CASRGDRGRYQFF.

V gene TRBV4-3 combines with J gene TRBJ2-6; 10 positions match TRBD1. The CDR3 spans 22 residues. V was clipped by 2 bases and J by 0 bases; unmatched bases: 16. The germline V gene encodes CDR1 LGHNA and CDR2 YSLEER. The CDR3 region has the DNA TGCGCCAGCAGCCAAATGGGGACAGGGGACGCAACATACCCCTCTGGGGCCAACGTCCTGACTTTC. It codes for CASSQMGTGDATYPSGANVLTF.